This T cell receptor (beta chain) was sequenced for a study of blood T cell repertoires in COVID-19. Background on the study: The United States, Italy and Spain supplied acute and convalescent COVID-19 samples.

Clinical history reported by participants formed the basis on which cohorts were assigned. Before they entered the study, exposed participants had met a COVID-19 case within 2 weeks. Authors' analysis steps: Nucleated cell counts were estimated from reference gene primer amplification. Produced via immunoSEQ multiplex PCR; TCRdb's table is partial and in-frame only. The D gene and trimming were derived from the DNA, and the V and J assignments and clone size from that table. The table records some 300,000 clones, approximately 89% of them present only once. The CDR3 is 14 amino acids. Trimming left V 3 bases short and J 5 bases short, with 13 bases between. Germline lookup yields CDR1 LGHDT and CDR2 YNNKEL (reference sequence).

This sequence was found in a woman aged 50 to 60 who had been exposed to COVID-19. The chain has TRBV3-1 (or the pseudogene TRBV3-2) and TRBJ1-1; the D is unclear. Input material: PBMCs or T cells enriched from blood (not recorded which). CDR3 protein: CASSQAGSKTEAFF. Written as DNA, the CDR3 is TGTGCCAGCAGCCAGGCCGGGAGCAAAACTGAAGCTTTCTTT.